This T cell receptor beta chain emerged from a study of blood T cell repertoires in COVID-19. Trimming took 4 bases from V and 5 from J, leaving 15 bases between them. The CDR3 covers 15 residues. The germline V gene has CDR1 KGHSH and CDR2 LQKENI. Profiled with immunoSEQ multiplex PCR; TCRdb holds only in-frame clones, not every one. The sample has approximately 410,000 clones; 86% are singletons. The sequence derives from a woman younger than 45 with active or convalescent COVID-19. The chain is built from TRBV18 and TRBJ1-5, with a tentative D call TRBD1 (6 bases). Sequencing was carried out using peripheral blood. As DNA, the CDR3 is TGTGCCAGCTCACGCCGGGGGGGGCTGGATCAGCCCCAGCATTTT. It specifies CASSRRGGLDQPQHF.